These T cell receptor beta chains were read from a single sample in a study of blood T cell repertoires in COVID-19. Data came from immunoSEQ multiplex PCR; TCRdb stores just in-frame clones and leaves some out. Altogether more than 50,000 clones are present, roughly 89% being singletons, with the ten largest covering roughly 5.3%. The sequenced material came from peripheral blood. These receptors were taken from a man aged 55 to 69 with active COVID-19. The CDR3 runs from the conserved cysteine through the conserved F or W.

V gene: TRBV27; CDR3 protein: CASSSLIASSYNEQFF
V gene: TRBV5-1; CDR3 protein: CASSPRVPGELFF
V gene: TRBV5-1; CDR3 protein: CASSGTGSGADTQYF
V gene: TRBV7-3; CDR3 protein: CASSSPGPYNEQFF
V gene: TRBV3-1/TRBV3-2; CDR3 protein: CASSERTSETQYF
V gene: TRBV27; CDR3 protein: CASSPPGQLYGYTF
V gene: TRBV5-4; CDR3 protein: CASSLVGSREQYF
V gene: TRBV11-2; CDR3 protein: CASSPEASGAYEQYF
V gene: TRBV28; CDR3 protein: CASSLGQGNYGYTF
V gene: TRBV2; CDR3 protein: CAIRQGPTEAFF
V gene: TRBV6-5; CDR3 protein: CASSYQNNSPLHF
V gene: TRBV19; CDR3 protein: CASSAQGPPTNEKLFF
V gene: TRBV6-4; CDR3 protein: CASSDSPGLTTDTQYF
V gene: TRBV7-6; CDR3 protein: CASSFNPLRTGSREKLFF
V gene: TRBV28; CDR3 protein: CASSLNRPYEQYF
V gene: TRBV7-8; CDR3 protein: CASSPGTSSKTQYF
V gene: TRBV14; CDR3 protein: CASSQKGQGANEQFF
V gene: TRBV15; CDR3 protein: CATSRGLQGDTQYF
V gene: TRBV5-4; CDR3 protein: CASSAGDRGNYGYTF
V gene: TRBV7-8; CDR3 protein: CASSLVRVVQQETQYF
V gene: TRBV5-4; CDR3 protein: CASGYVLAGVGNEQFF
V gene: TRBV7-7; CDR3 protein: CASSLVVGSSDTQYF
V gene: TRBV29-1; CDR3 protein: CSVEERLAGSEQYF
V gene: TRBV3-1/TRBV3-2; CDR3 protein: CASSQVGGITDTQYF
V gene: TRBV6-2/TRBV6-3; CDR3 protein: CASSYLGPRLTDEQFF
V gene: TRBV27; CDR3 protein: CASTARERLAGSVNEQFF
V gene: TRBV11-3; CDR3 protein: CASSRTVGEQFF
V gene: TRBV18; CDR3 protein: CASSPTGVNSPLHF
V gene: TRBV7-3; CDR3 protein: CASSLAGVDEQYF
V gene: TRBV7-9; CDR3 protein: CVSSRGTKVSSEQYF
V gene: TRBV19; CDR3 protein: CASSETTGTGELFF
V gene: TRBV12-3/TRBV12-4; CDR3 protein: CASSFSVNYGYTF
V gene: TRBV11-2; CDR3 protein: CASSPSASSYNEQFF
V gene: TRBV4-3; CDR3 protein: CASSRGTSSTSTGELFF
V gene: TRBV5-4; CDR3 protein: CASSTQDSLNTEAFF
V gene: TRBV4-3; CDR3 protein: CASSQVFGGEDTQYF
V gene: TRBV5-6; CDR3 protein: CASSYPGTITYEQYF
V gene: TRBV9; CDR3 protein: CASSGGQGAGETQYF
V gene: TRBV7-9; CDR3 protein: CASSLAPGFTDTQYF
V gene: TRBV28; CDR3 protein: CASSFLAGFNEKLFF
V gene: TRBV9; CDR3 protein: CASSVVGGGYYGYTF
V gene: TRBV6-5; CDR3 protein: CASSLDRGSYNEQFF
V gene: TRBV5-1; CDR3 protein: CASSPLTSGRALGTDTQYF